This T cell receptor (beta chain) is drawn from a study of metastatic and nonmetastatic thyroid tumors. Deletions cut 5 bases from V and 4 bases from J, with 10 bases between. The CDR3 contains 13 residues. Using MiXCR, TCRdb reanalyzed the PCR reads. Of tens of thousands of clones in the sample, about an eighth are singletons; the top ten hold under 25%. Thyroid surgery took place with no prior treatment in any patient. In its sample, this clone was seen many times. Sequencing was done on a sample of blood. This rearrangement joins TRBV12-3 or TRBV12-4 to TRBJ2-3, with D uncertain. The TCR sequence derives from a female donor with papillary thyroid cancer or a benign thyroid nodule (not recorded which). Some clones in this sample may be carry-over from other donors' samples. The CDR3 loop is CASSLVGPDTQYF. The CDR3 DNA reads TGTGCCAGCAGTCTGGTGGGTCCAGATACGCAGTATTTT.